The 10 T cell receptor beta chains reported below all come from one sample, sequenced in a study of blood T cell repertoires in COVID-19. Clones were read by immunoSEQ multiplex PCR, and TCRdb kept only the in-frame ones, dropping some. This repertoire shows more than 300,000 clones, around nine tenths found once; its top ten account for roughly 6.6%. Sample: peripheral blood. Receptors originate from a woman aged 70-85 years with COVID-19, enrolled during active disease.

The chain carries TRBV2 and TRBJ1-3; D gene unclear. The ends were cut back, 7 bases at V and 0 bases at J, with 10 bases in the middle. Germline V CDR1 and CDR2: SNHLY, FYNNEI. This CDR3 region has 14 residues. The CDR3 loop reads CASKRRSSGNTIYF. The DNA for the CDR3 is TGTGCCAGCAAACGGCGGAGCTCTGGAAACACCATATATTTT.

This chain uses TRBV2 with TRBJ1-2; D gene uncertain. CDR3 length: 12 residues. Trimming removed 0 bases at V and 5 bases at J, with 4 bases between. Germline CDR1 reads SNHLY; CDR2 reads FYNNEI. This chain's CDR3 is CASSEAQYGYTF. DNA for the CDR3: TGTGCCAGCAGTGAAGCCCAATATGGCTACACCTTC.

The chain links TRBV11-2 to TRBJ2-1, with D possibly matching TRBD1 (5 bases). Trimming left V 1 base short and J 9 bases short, with 13 bases between. Germline V gene data show CDR1 as SGHAT and CDR2 as FQNNGV. This CDR3 has 14 amino acids. CDR3 sequence reads: CASSLVGVAGEQFF. The CDR3 DNA sequence: TGTGCCAGCAGCTTAGTAGGGGTGGCAGGTGAGCAGTTCTTC.

V usage is TRBV12-5 and J usage is TRBJ1-5, with 12 bases lining up with TRBD1. V gave up 7 bases and J gave up 3 bases; unmatched junction bases: 4. CDR3 size: 15 residues. Germline V gives CDR1 LGHNT, CDR2 FRNRAP. The CDR3 coding sequence is TGTGCTAGTGCCGGGACAGGGGGCATCAATCAGCCCCAGCATTTT. Translation gives CASAGTGGINQPQHF.

This clone was picked up one time. This rearrangement joins TRBV29-1 to TRBJ1-1, with D uncertain. The CDR3 spans 14 residues. Deletions cut 7 bases from V and 0 bases from J, with 15 bases between. Looked up from germline, CDR1 is SQVTM and CDR2 is ANQGSEA. CDR3 sequence: CSEKAGAMNTEAFF. In DNA form, the CDR3 reads TGCAGCGAAAAGGCGGGAGCCATGAACACTGAAGCTTTCTTT.

The chain couples TRBV2 to TRBJ2-3, with a possible D match to TRBD2 (6 bases). Germline CDR1 SNHLY, CDR2 FYNNEI. V lost 6 bases and J 2 bases, leaving 12 bases between the germline ends. The CDR3 has 14 residues. This CDR3 reads CASRVGGVTDTQYF. CDR3 sequence (DNA): TGTGCCAGCAGGGTGGGCGGGGTCACAGATACGCAGTATTTT.

The rearrangement uses TRBV5-1 and TRBJ2-1, with 12 bases identical to TRBD1. Germline V gene data show CDR1 as SGHRS and CDR2 as YFSETQ. This CDR3 spans 16 amino acids. The V gene end was trimmed by 4 bases and the J gene end by 8 bases; junction bases not matched to a gene: 10. The CDR3 sequence: CASSGLPGQGAYEQFF. The CDR3 coding sequence is TGCGCCAGCAGCGGTCTACCGGGACAGGGGGCTTATGAGCAGTTCTTC.

This clone was picked up a small number of times. The chain uses TRBV10-2 and TRBJ1-3, with D maybe TRBD1 (5 bases). The germline V gene has CDR1 WSHSY and CDR2 SAAADI. V lost 4 bases and J 4 bases, leaving 8 bases between the germline ends. This CDR3 contains 13 residues. The chain's CDR3 is CASSAGHGNTIYF. The CDR3 region has the DNA TGCGCCAGCAGTGCAGGGCACGGAAACACCATATATTTT.

The V and J genes are TRBV19 and TRBJ2-1; tentative D call: TRBD2 (5 bases). The CDR3 covers 15 residues. CDR1 is LNHDA, CDR2 SQIVND, per germline (reference sequence). V shed 5 bases and J shed 8 bases, with 19 bases lying between them. The CDR3 reads CASSSRRTHSDEQFF. The CDR3, as DNA: TGTGCCAGTAGTTCCCGCCGGACGCATAGCGATGAGCAGTTCTTC.

The gene calls are TRBV6-6 and TRBJ2-7; D uncertain. The CDR3 runs 12 residues. CDR1 MNHNY and CDR2 SVGAGI come from the germline V gene (reference sequence). Trimming removed 5 bases from V and 5 bases from J, with 10 bases in between. The chain's CDR3 is CASSAIVNEQYF. The CDR3, as DNA: TGTGCCAGCAGTGCGATCGTTAACGAGCAGTACTTC.